Each of the 30 T cell receptor beta chains below was sequenced from the same sample in a study of tumor-infiltrating lymphocytes in primary liver carcinoma. The study extracted blood RNA from unsorted whole blood and also extracted germline DNA. A constant-region primer served to make TCR beta cDNA from roughly 540 ng total RNA. Nested multiplex PCR, run for three rounds with slightly modified ARM-PCR, yielded TCR beta libraries. TRBV1-TRBV30 forward and Cbeta reverse primers drove the first two approximately 11-cycle rounds. MiXCR, run by TCRdb on the multiplex PCR reads, gives a single entry per CDR3 protein. The data hold 330,000 or so distinct CDR3 sequences, with less than 75% observed a single time. The sequencing input was peripheral blood. These receptor sequences come from a man between 40 and 49 years old with primary liver carcinoma and hepatitis B virus infection.

Concerning this clonotype itself: The conserved closing phenylalanine or tryptophan is absent in this CDR3, likely reflecting a read error. V gene TRBV6-2 or TRBV6-3 combines with J gene TRBJ1-1; D remains ambiguous. The CDR3 has 16 residues. CDR1 MNHEY and CDR2 SVGEGT come from the germline V gene. The V gene lost 7 bases and the J gene lost 1 base, with 19 bases spanning the gap. In DNA, the CDR3 is TGTGCCAGCAATTCGCTAGGCCGCATTAGGAACACTGAAGCTTTCGTT. It yields the protein CASNSLGRIRNTEAFV.

As to this clonotype: A much bigger clone sits one base away, suggesting this may be a read error. The chain links TRBV11-1 to TRBJ2-3; weak D call: TRBD2 (7 bases). Germline V gene sequence: CDR1 SGHAT, CDR2 FQDESV (reference sequence). The CDR3 contains 15 residues. This CDR3 is CASGLSWGGADMQYF. The CDR3 DNA sequence: TGTGCCAGCGGCTTAAGTTGGGGGGGCGCAGATATGCAGTATTTT.

The rearrangement links TRBV5-1 to TRBJ2-3, with 15 bases identical to TRBD2. This CDR3 has 18 residues. Germline V lookup: CDR1 SGHRS, CDR2 YFSETQ. J gave up 5 bases and V 4 bases, and 11 bases lay outside the gene matches. CDR3 DNA sequence: TGCGCCAGCAGCACCGGACTAGCGGGAGGGCGAGGCATAGATACGCAGTATTTT. Translating it yields CASSTGLAGGRGIDTQYF.

This clonotype was detected many times. This chain uses TRBV6-1 with TRBJ1-2; D ambiguous. Trimming took 4 bases from V and 7 from J, leaving 7 bases between them. This CDR3 comprises 11 residues. In germline, CDR1 is MNHNS, CDR2 SASEGT. The CDR3 DNA reads TGTGCCAGCAGTGGCCCGGTTGGCTACACCTTC. Translated, it gives CASSGPVGYTF.

On this clonotype: The CDR3 does not close with the conserved phenylalanine or tryptophan, likely indicating a read error. The DNA is left out, because the CDR3 cannot be placed on it with certainty; the CDR3 is given as TCRdb lists it. This chain connects TRBV11-2 to TRBJ1-2. CDR1 SGHAT and CDR2 FQNNGV come from the germline V gene. A total of 12 residues make up the CDR3, ends included. The CDR3 loop is CASSRGPYGHTS.

V is TRBV7-8 and J is TRBJ2-2, with D perhaps TRBD2 (6 bases). Trimming pared 3 bases from V and 2 bases from J, leaving 13 bases between. CDR3 length: 16 amino acids. CDR1 is SGHVS, CDR2 FQNEAQ, per germline. DNA of the CDR3: TGTGCCAGCAGCTTCGGGAGCAGATTAAACACCGGGGAGCTGTTTTTT. Its translation: CASSFGSRLNTGELFF.

This clonotype was seen repeatedly, ten times or more. V usage is TRBV11-2 and J usage is TRBJ1-2, with a tentative D call TRBD1 (6 bases). Germline values: CDR1 SGHAT, CDR2 FQNNGV. The length of the CDR3 is 14 residues. Between the trimmed V and J ends, which lost 4 bases and 1 base, there was a span of 10 bases. The CDR3: CASSSRGHNYGYTF. Written as DNA, the CDR3 is TGTGCCAGCAGCTCCCGGGGACATAACTATGGCTACACCTTC.

Of note for this clonotype: The junction and the germline gene differ at one end; a read error may be behind it. The rearrangement joins TRBV11-2 to TRBJ2-3, with D uncertain. CDR1 is SGHAT and CDR2 is FQNNGV in the germline V gene. There are 11 residues in the CDR3. CDR3 nucleotides: TGTGCCAGCATCCAAACAGATACCCAGTATTTT. Protein sequence: CASIQTDTQYF.

The chain has TRBV4-2 and TRBJ2-7; TRBD1 matches at 7 bases. CDR1 and CDR2 from the germline V gene are LGHNA and YNFKEQ. V lost 5 bases, J lost 3 bases, and 7 bases stayed unmatched. This CDR3 region has 14 residues. The CDR3 loop reads CASSLGQGDYEQYF. DNA for the CDR3: TGTGCCAGCAGCTTAGGGCAGGGGGACTACGAGCAGTACTTC.

In regard to this clonotype: At one end the junction does not follow the germline gene, possibly because of a read error. The rearrangement links TRBV11-2 to TRBJ2-3, with 8 bases aligning to TRBD1. This CDR3 comprises 19 residues. Germline CDR1 reads SGHAT; CDR2 reads FQNNGV. CDR3 sequence reads: CASRLDVGTGGVGSDTQYF. The DNA for the CDR3 is TGTGCCAGCAGATTAGATGTCGGGACAGGCGGGGTAGGGTCAGATACGCAGTATTTT.

For this clonotype: This may stem from a read error, because a much larger clone lies one nucleotide away. This chain links TRBV6-5 with TRBJ2-1, with D maybe TRBD2 (6 bases). Germline lookup yields CDR1 MNHEY and CDR2 SVGAGI. The ends were cut back, 10 bases at V and 0 bases at J, with 13 bases in the middle. This CDR3 comprises 14 residues. CDR3 amino acids: CATMGGSSYNEQFF. CDR3 nucleotide sequence: TGTGCCACCATGGGGGGTAGCTCCTACAATGAGCAGTTCTTC.

On this clonotype itself: Mismatch with germline at one junction end may stem from a read error. The V gene is TRBV2, the J gene TRBJ2-1, with D possibly called TRBD1 or TRBD2 (5 bases each). Germline lookup yields CDR1 SNHLY and CDR2 FYNNEI. The length of the CDR3 is 16 residues. CDR3 in amino acids: CVSSEGDESSHNEQFF. The CDR3, as DNA: TGTGTCAGCAGTGAAGGGGACGAGAGCTCCCACAATGAGCAGTTCTTC.

A note on this clonotype: The germline gene is not matched at one end of the junction; a read error may be the cause. Written as DNA, the CDR3 is TGTGCCAGCTGTGAAGATGACAGGGGCTATGGCTACACCTTC. Residues: CASCEDDRGYGYTF. The genes are TRBV6-1 and TRBJ1-2, with TRBD1 matching 8 bases. The CDR3 sequence is 14 residues long. Germline V gene lookup returns CDR1 MNHNS and CDR2 SASEGT.

This clonotype was recorded at least ten times. This sequence joins TRBV4-2 and TRBJ2-7, with TRBD1 identical over 7 bases. Germline values: CDR1 LGHNA, CDR2 YNFKEQ. The CDR3 has 15 amino acids. The J segment lost 4 bases and the V segment lost 3 bases, leaving 9 bases of the junction unmatched. CDR3 nucleotides: TGTGCCAGCAGCCAGATCCAGGGGGAGCCTTACGAGCAGTACTTC. It specifies CASSQIQGEPYEQYF.

On this clonotype: A read error may explain this, as a much larger clone is one base away. The chain is built from TRBV6-2 or TRBV6-3 and TRBJ1-2; 9 bases align to TRBD1. This CDR3 region has 16 residues. CDR1 is MNHEY and CDR2 is SVGEGT in the germline V gene. The CDR3 is CASSYGTGKKDYGCTF. For the CDR3, the DNA is TGTGCCAGCAGTTACGGGACAGGGAAAAAGGACTATGGCTGCACCTTC.

This clonotype showed up many times. The chain has TRBV29-1 and TRBJ2-3; D is undetermined. Per germline, CDR1 SQVTM and CDR2 ANQGSEA. Trimming took off 2 bases at V and 6 bases at J, with 6 bases between the two ends. This CDR3 is built from 11 residues. CDR3: CSVEPSDTQYF. CDR3 sequence (DNA): TGCAGCGTTGAACCAAGCGATACGCAGTATTTT.

The chain couples TRBV6-5 to TRBJ2-2; 14 bases map to TRBD2. The CDR3 loop spans 16 amino acids. The V segment lost 4 bases and the J segment 7 bases; nucleotides outside the gene matches: 5. Per the germline V gene, CDR1 is MNHEY and CDR2 is SVGAGI. The CDR3 reads CASSWGLAGDGGELFF. Here the CDR3 DNA reads TGTGCCAGCAGTTGGGGACTAGCGGGAGACGGCGGGGAGCTGTTTTTT.

Ten or more counts support this clonotype. The chain recombines TRBV10-1 with TRBJ2-7, with D unresolved. V shed 0 bases and J shed 12 bases, with 12 bases lying between them. Germline V gives CDR1 WNHNN, CDR2 SYGVQD (reference sequence). The CDR3 has 12 residues. CDR3 DNA sequence: TGCGCCAGCAGTGAGTCCACCCTCCCCAGGTACTTC. This codes for CASSESTLPRYF.

A word on this clonotype: A much larger clone differs by one base, so this may be a read error. The conserved phenylalanine or tryptophan normally closing the CDR3 is absent here, so this likely arose from a read error. The chain employs TRBV12-3 or TRBV12-4 and TRBJ2-1; 10 bases map to TRBD1. The CDR3 has 15 residues. Trimming at V came to 3 bases and at J to 8 bases, leaving 7 bases not matched to a gene. Here the CDR3 reads CASSFWDRGVYEQFS. CDR3 coding DNA: TGTGCCAGCAGTTTTTGGGACAGGGGTGTCTATGAGCAGTTCTCC.

The J gene is TRBJ2-7, the V gene TRBV5-4; tentative D call: TRBD2 (6 bases). Trimming removed 6 bases from V and 6 bases from J, with 19 bases in between. The V gene's germline CDR1 is SGHNT and CDR2 YYREEE (reference sequence). This CDR3 contains 14 residues. The CDR3 DNA is TGTGCCAGCATCTACGGAGGGCCGGTAGTCGAGCAGTACTTC. Translating it yields CASIYGGPVVEQYF. Looking up the rest from reference TRBV5-4 and TRBJ2-7 gives the full variable domain: ETGVTQSPTHLIKTRGQQVTLRCSSQSGHNTVSWYQQALGQGPQFIFQYYREEENGRGNFPPRFSGLQFPNYSSELNVNALELDDSALYLCASIYGGPVVEQYFGPGTRLTVT.

Details on this clonotype: A much bigger clone sits one base away, suggesting this may be a read error. The V and J genes are TRBV6-1 and TRBJ2-1; TRBD2 matches at 8 bases. The CDR3 loop spans 16 amino acids. Germline V gene data show CDR1 as MNHNS and CDR2 as SASEGT. CDR3 sequence: CASSEASGRAWNDQFF. The CDR3 nucleotides are TGTGCCAGCAGTGAAGCGTCCGGGAGGGCTTGGAATGATCAGTTCTTC.

Note on this clonotype: One junction end does not reproduce the germline sequence, and a read error may be involved. The gene calls are TRBV11-2 and TRBJ1-6, with D hard to call. This CDR3 contains 18 residues. From germline, CDR1 is SGHAT and CDR2 FQNNGV. The CDR3, as DNA: TGTGCCAGCAGCTCCCAAGGTTTCGGTAGCCCCTATAATTCACCACTCCACTTT. Translation: CASSSQGFGSPYNSPLHF.

This clonotype occurred once. A junction end diverges from the germline sequence, so it may reflect a read error. This chain uses TRBV11-2 with TRBJ1-1; D is ambiguous. The length of the CDR3 is 14 residues. Germline values: CDR1 SGHAT, CDR2 FQNNGV. For the CDR3, the DNA is TGTGCCAGCAGCCCCCGACATGGTCGGACTGAAACTTTCTTT. It encodes CASSPRHGRTETFF.

The chain combines TRBV6-5 with TRBJ1-2; D is undetermined. The CDR3 runs to 14 residues. Germline lookup yields CDR1 MNHEY and CDR2 SVGAGI. The ends were cut back, 4 bases at V and 8 bases at J, with 17 bases in the middle. CDR3: CASSSEGGERGYTF. The CDR3 bases are TGTGCCAGCAGTTCGGAGGGTGGGGAGCGGGGCTACACCTTC.

This clonotype was detected only a few times. V gene TRBV10-1 combines with J gene TRBJ2-3; D ambiguous. Trimming removed 2 bases at V and 1 base at J, with 4 bases between. This CDR3 has 13 amino acids. The V gene's germline CDR1 is WNHNN and CDR2 SYGVQD (reference sequence). The CDR3 DNA follows: TGCGCCAGCAGTGAGGGGGGCACAGATACGCAGTATTTT. As protein: CASSEGGTDTQYF.

Concerning this clonotype itself: A much larger clonotype is one base distant, so this may be a read error. V usage is TRBV6-6 and J usage is TRBJ2-3; D tentatively fits TRBD1 or TRBD2 (5 bases each). The germline V gene has CDR1 MNHNY and CDR2 SVGAGI (reference sequence). This CDR3 contains 16 residues. Trimming pared 2 bases from V and 0 bases from J, leaving 12 bases between. CDR3 coding DNA: TGTGCCAGCAGTTACCCACCCGGGGCTAGCACAGATACGCAGTATTTT. Its protein product is CASSYPPGASTDTQYF.

Points on this clonotype: One junction end does not reproduce the germline sequence, and a read error may be involved. The chain combines TRBV11-3 with TRBJ2-6; D may be TRBD1 (5 bases). Germline CDR1 SGHNT, CDR2 YENEEA. CDR3 length equals 16 residues. For the CDR3, the DNA is TGTGCCAGTAGCTCGACAGCACAGTCTGGGGCCAACATCATGACTTTC. It is translated as CASSSTAQSGANIMTF.

The count of this clonotype is one. In DNA form, the CDR3 reads TGTGCCAGCAGTTCCGTCCGACAGGAGGGCTGGAATGAGCAGTTCTTC. It specifies CASSSVRQEGWNEQFF. The chain combines TRBV6-5 with TRBJ2-1; D is tentatively TRBD1 or TRBD2 (6 bases each). Looked up from germline, CDR1 is MNHEY and CDR2 is SVGAGI. The CDR3 covers 16 residues. Trimming removed 4 bases at V and 7 bases at J, with 20 bases between.

This clonotype was found many times. This chain joins TRBV6-5 and TRBJ2-1, with no clear D. Germline V gene sequence: CDR1 MNHEY, CDR2 SVGAGI. The CDR3 runs 14 residues. Trimming took off 5 bases at V and 0 bases at J, with 8 bases between the two ends. In DNA, the CDR3 is TGTGCCAGCAGTACCGGTTACTCCTACAATGAGCAGTTCTTC. Translation gives CASSTGYSYNEQFF.

This clonotype has just one count. The gene calls are TRBV29-1 and TRBJ2-3, with D perhaps matching TRBD1 or TRBD2 (5 bases each). The CDR3 has 13 residues. Trimming took off 4 bases at V and 11 bases at J, with 19 bases between the two ends. Germline-derived CDR1 and CDR2 are SQVTM and ANQGSEA. The DNA of the CDR3 is TGCAGCGTTGCAGGGAGACTCACAGAAATGCAGTATTTT. Amino acid sequence: CSVAGRLTEMQYF.